This T cell receptor (beta chain) was sequenced during a study of T-cell memory formation after mild COVID-19. CDR1 MGHRA and CDR2 YSYEKL come from the germline V gene. The CDR3 loop spans 14 amino acids. V shed 2 bases and J shed 4 bases, with 9 bases lying between them. As regards this clonotype: Its target is not known.

TCRdb re-called the 5' RACE reads through MiXCR, storing one row per CDR3 protein. The data show 250,000 to 300,000 distinct CDR3 sequences, with 15% to 20% seen just once and approximately 25% held by the top ten. Study-level findings and limits: Pre-infection memory held some responding clones, suggesting pre-existing cross-reactive T cells responded.

The genes are TRBV4-1 and TRBJ2-1; D gene ambiguous. The sequenced sample was PBMCs or a T cell subset sorted from them (not recorded which). This TCR was recovered from a man aged 18 to 35 who had mild COVID-19 (a few samples of this study predate the infection). Cell type and time point are not known. The CDR3 is CASSQTDGYNEQFF. CDR3 DNA: TGCGCCAGCAGCCAAACAGACGGGTACAATGAGCAGTTCTTC.